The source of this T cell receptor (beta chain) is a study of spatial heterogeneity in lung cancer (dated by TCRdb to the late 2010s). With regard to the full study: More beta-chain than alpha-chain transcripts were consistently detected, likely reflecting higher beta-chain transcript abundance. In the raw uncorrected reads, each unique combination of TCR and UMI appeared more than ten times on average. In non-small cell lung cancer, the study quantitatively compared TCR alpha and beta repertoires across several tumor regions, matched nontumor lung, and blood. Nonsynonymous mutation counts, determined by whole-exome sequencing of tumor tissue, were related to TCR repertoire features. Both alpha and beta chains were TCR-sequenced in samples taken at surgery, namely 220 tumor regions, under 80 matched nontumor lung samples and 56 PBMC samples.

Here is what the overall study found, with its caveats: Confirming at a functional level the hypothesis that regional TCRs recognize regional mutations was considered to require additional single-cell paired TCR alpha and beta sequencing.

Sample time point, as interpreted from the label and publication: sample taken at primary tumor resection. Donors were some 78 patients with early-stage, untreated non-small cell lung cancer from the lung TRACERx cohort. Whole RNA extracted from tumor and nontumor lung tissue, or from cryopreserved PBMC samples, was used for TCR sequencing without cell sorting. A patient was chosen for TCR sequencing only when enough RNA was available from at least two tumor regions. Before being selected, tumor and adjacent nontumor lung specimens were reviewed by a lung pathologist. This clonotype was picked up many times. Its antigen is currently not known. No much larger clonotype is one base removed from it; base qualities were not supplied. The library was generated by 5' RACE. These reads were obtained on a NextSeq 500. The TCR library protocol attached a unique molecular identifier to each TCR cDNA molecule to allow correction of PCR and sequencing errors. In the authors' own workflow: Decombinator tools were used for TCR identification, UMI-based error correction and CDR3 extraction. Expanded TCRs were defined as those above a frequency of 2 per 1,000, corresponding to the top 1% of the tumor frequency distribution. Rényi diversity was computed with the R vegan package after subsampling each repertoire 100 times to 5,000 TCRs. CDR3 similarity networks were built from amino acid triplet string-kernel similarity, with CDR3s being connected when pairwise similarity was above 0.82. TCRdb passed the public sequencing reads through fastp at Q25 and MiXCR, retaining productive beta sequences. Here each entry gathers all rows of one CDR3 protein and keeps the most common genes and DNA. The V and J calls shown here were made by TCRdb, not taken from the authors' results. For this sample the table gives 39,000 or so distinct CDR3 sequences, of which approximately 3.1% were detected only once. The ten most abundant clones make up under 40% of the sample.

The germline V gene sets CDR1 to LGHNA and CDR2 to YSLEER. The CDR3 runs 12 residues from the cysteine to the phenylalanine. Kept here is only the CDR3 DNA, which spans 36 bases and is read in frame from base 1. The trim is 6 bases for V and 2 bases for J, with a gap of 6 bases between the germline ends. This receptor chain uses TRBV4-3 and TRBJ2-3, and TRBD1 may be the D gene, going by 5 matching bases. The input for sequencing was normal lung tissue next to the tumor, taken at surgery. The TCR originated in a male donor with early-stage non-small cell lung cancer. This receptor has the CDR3 CASSGATDTQYF. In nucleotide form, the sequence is TGCGCCAGCAGTGGGGCCACAGATACGCAGTATTTT.